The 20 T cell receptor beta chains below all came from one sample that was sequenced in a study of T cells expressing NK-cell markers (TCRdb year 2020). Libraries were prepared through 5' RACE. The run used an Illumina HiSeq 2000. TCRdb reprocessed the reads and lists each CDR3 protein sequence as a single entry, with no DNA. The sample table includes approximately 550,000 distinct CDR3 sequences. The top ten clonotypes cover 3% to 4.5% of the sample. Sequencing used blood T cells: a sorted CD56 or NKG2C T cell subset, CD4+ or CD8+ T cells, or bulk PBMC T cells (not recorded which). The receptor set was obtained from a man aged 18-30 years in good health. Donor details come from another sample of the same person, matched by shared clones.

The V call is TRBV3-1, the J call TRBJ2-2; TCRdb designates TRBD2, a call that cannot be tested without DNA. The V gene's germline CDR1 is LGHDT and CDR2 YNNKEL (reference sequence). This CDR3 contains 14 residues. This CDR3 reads CASSQSAGTGELFF.

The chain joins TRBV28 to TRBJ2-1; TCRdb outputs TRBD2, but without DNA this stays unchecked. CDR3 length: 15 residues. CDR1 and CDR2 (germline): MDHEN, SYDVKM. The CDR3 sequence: CASSSPGGRSNEQFF.

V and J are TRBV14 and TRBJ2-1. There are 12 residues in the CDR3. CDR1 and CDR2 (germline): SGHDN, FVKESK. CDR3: CASSLLHYEQFF.

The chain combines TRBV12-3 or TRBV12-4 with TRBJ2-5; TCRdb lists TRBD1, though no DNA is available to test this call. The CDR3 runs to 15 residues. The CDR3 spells CASSRPRGTEETQYF.

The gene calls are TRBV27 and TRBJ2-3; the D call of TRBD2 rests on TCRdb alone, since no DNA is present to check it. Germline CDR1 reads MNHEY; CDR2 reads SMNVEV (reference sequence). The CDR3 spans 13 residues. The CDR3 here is CARTSGETDTQYF.

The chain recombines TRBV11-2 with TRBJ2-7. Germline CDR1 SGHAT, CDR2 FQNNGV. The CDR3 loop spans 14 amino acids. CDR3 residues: CASTSWRHGFEQYF. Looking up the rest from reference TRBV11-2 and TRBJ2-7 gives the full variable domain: EAGVAQSPRYKIIEKRQSVAFWCNPISGHATLYWYQQILGQGPKLLIQFQNNGVVDDSQLPKDRFSAERLKGVDSTLKIQPAKLEDSAVYLCASTSWRHGFEQYFGPGTRLTVT.

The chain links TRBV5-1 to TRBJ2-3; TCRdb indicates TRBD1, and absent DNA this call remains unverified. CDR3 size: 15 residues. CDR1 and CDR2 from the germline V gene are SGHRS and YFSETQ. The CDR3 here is CASSPGQGSTDTQYF.

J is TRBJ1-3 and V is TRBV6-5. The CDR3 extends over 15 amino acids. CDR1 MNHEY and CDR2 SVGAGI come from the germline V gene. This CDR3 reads CASSLGYPPGNTIYF.

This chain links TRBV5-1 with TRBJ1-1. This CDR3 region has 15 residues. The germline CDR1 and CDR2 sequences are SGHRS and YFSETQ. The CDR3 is CASSLYRSGDTEAFF.

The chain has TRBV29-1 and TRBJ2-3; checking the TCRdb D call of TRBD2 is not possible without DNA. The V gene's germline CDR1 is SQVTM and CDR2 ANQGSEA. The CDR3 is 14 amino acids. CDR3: CSVTGRGGIDTQYF.

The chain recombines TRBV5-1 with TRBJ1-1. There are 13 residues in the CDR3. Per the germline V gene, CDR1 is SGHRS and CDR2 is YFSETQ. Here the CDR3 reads CASSQEPSTEAFF.

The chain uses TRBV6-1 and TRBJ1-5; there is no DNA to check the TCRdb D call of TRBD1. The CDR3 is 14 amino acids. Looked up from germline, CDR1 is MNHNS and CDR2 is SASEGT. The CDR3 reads CASSEAGGAQPQHF.

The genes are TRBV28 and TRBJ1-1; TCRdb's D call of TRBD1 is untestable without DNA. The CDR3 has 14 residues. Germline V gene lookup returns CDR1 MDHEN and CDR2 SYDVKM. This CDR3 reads CAMSPGQGNTEAFF.

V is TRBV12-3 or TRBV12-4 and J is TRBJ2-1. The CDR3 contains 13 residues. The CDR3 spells CASSRTPYNEQFF.

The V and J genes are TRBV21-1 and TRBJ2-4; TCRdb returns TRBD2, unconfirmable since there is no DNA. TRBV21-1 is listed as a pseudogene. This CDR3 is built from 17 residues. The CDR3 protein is CASSKAWRVGAKNIQYF.

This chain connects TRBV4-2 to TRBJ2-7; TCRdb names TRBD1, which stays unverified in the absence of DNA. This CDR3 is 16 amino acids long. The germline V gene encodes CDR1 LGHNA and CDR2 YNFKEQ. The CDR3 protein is CASSQVGLGGGYEQYF.

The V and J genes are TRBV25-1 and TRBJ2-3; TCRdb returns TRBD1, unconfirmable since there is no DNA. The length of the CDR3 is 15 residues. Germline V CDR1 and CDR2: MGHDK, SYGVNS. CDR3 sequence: CASSRGGGRTDTQYF.

This chain's CDR3 is CASSLPLLAGDTGELFF. The chain joins TRBV12-3 or TRBV12-4 to TRBJ2-2; TCRdb calls TRBD2, which cannot be checked without DNA. CDR3 length: 17 amino acids.

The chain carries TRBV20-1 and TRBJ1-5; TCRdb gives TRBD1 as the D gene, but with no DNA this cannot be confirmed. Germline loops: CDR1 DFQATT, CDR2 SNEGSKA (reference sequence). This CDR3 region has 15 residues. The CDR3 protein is CSARGLFGVGQPQHF.

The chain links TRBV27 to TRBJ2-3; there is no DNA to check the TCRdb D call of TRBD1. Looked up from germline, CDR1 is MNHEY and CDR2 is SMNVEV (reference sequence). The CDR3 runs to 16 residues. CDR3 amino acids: CASSPPGGGSTDTQYF.